This is a list of T cell receptor beta chains from one sample in a study of shared clonotypes between healthy human individuals. The assay was immunoSEQ multiplex PCR, and TCRdb's table has in-frame clones only and misses some. The repertoire holds some 2.3 million clones, with about 92% as singletons. Source material: naive CD4+ T cells from PBMCs. Every receptor here comes from a man younger than 35 in good health. Some clones in this sample may be carry-over from other donors' samples. The CDR3 runs from the conserved cysteine through the conserved F or W.

v_call cdr3_aa
TRBV6-6 CASSSGLAGMETQYF
TRBV7-3 CASSFSGTGKIEAFF
TRBV7-3 CASSLDRSETQYF
TRBV2 CASSYRPDTQYF
TRBV19 CASSLRGNQPQHF
TRBV7-3 CASSLRAGQETQYF
TRBV6-1 CASSAKTSGGAYLRETQYF
TRBV2 CASSPPTGGGSNQPQHF
TRBV30 CAWSVGQSSYNEQFF
TRBV18 CASSPLSGRGGYNEQFF
TRBV18 CASSPGIIGLNTEAFF
TRBV5-1 CASSLSPANYGYTF
TRBV6-5 CASNPPGTQNTEAFF
TRBV7-2 CASSLVLDQPQHF
TRBV6-1 CASDGTSGKTRRFF
TRBV29-1 CSVATSGSSDEQYF
TRBV6-1 CASSLRGRESEQFF
TRBV5-1 CASSIRQVQETQYF
TRBV6-4 CASSLTRSQTQYF
TRBV7-3 CASSLLAERVLNEQFF
TRBV7-3 CASSPGTSGYEQYF
TRBV18 CASSPKGDTQYF
TRBV30 CAWSVLGGGMVETQYF
TRBV6-1 CASNLAGGGEQYF
TRBV4-3 CASSQDPPGPYNEQFF
TRBV15 CATSRVAREDEQYF
TRBV18 CASSPDRAGYNEQFF
TRBV6-6 CASSYLGNRETQYF
TRBV5-1 CASSSTEPGPSNNEQFF
TRBV7-2 CASSPKTLGNEKLFF
TRBV13 CASSLNLAGGGETQYF
TRBV2 CASREQVTYEQYF
TRBV28 CASGSPTQPQHF
TRBV29-1 CSVLGGSGTDTQYF
TRBV30 CAWSDFRTGSNGGYTF
TRBV9 CASSVRGLASTDTQYF
TRBV7-8 CASSPDRGELFF